The next 10 T cell receptor beta chains were all read from a single sample in a study of cytomegalovirus exposure and HLA in healthy donors. It was with 60 Vbeta and 13 Jbeta primers that the PCR ran. Data came from immunoSEQ multiplex PCR; TCRdb stores just in-frame clones and leaves some out. The table includes some 79,000 clones, roughly 64% detected once. The sample comprised PBMCs. Receptor source: a woman in her thirties or forties in good health and CMV-seropositive.

The V and J genes are TRBV6-6 and TRBJ2-1, with 7 bases matching TRBD2. Germline V gives CDR1 MNHNY, CDR2 SVGAGI (reference sequence). The CDR3 runs to 15 residues. Trimming took 3 bases from V and 5 from J; bases not matched to a gene: 7. As DNA, the CDR3 is TGTGCCAGCAGTTATGATGGCGGGAGACACAATGAGCAGTTCTTC. The encoded protein is CASSYDGGRHNEQFF.

The chain combines TRBV7-2 with TRBJ2-1, with TRBD2 matching over 10 bases. Germline V gene lookup returns CDR1 SGHTA and CDR2 FQGNSA. The CDR3 covers 16 residues. J gave up 7 bases and V 1 base, and 7 bases lay outside the gene matches. DNA of the CDR3: TGTGCCAGCAGCTTAGGGTCAGCGGGAGGGTTGAATGAGCAGTTCTTC. This translates into CASSLGSAGGLNEQFF.

The rearrangement links TRBV11-3 to TRBJ2-3, with 12 bases matching TRBD2. There are 16 residues in the CDR3. Germline-derived CDR1 and CDR2 are SGHNT and YENEEA. Trimming cost V 6 bases and J 5 bases; bases outside gene matches: 9. The CDR3 DNA sequence: TGTGCCAGCAGTGAAGGACTAGCGGGAAATTTAGATACGCAGTATTTT. Protein: CASSEGLAGNLDTQYF. Full variable domain (outside the CDR3, taken from reference TRBV11-3 and TRBJ2-3): EAGVVQSPRYKIIEKKQPVAFWCNPISGHNTLYWYLQNLGQGPELLIRYENEEAVDDSQLPKDRFSAERLKGVDSTLKIQPAELGDSAVYLCASSEGLAGNLDTQYFGPGTRLTVL.

The rearrangement uses TRBV5-1 and TRBJ1-1; 7 bases match TRBD1. Per the germline V gene, CDR1 is SGHRS and CDR2 is YFSETQ. The length of the CDR3 is 13 residues. J lost 6 bases, V lost 4 bases, and 6 bases had no gene match. CDR3 DNA sequence: TGCGCCAGCAGCCCGAGACAGGGCGCTGAAGCTTTCTTT. Its translation is CASSPRQGAEAFF.

There are a few counts of this clone. This chain links TRBV6-5 with TRBJ2-4; 14 bases are shared with TRBD2. Germline values: CDR1 MNHEY, CDR2 SVGAGI. V shed 6 bases and J 9 bases; nucleotides not matched to a gene: 7. The CDR3 length is 15 residues. For the CDR3, the DNA is TGTGCCAGCAGACCCGGGACTAGCGGGAGCGGCATTCAGTACTTC. Translating gives CASRPGTSGSGIQYF.

The chain couples TRBV7-2 to TRBJ2-1; 7 positions match TRBD1. V dropped 1 base and J dropped 6; count of bases not matched to a gene: 6. This CDR3 has 15 residues. Germline V gene data show CDR1 as SGHTA and CDR2 as FQGNSA. In nucleotides, the CDR3 is TGTGCCAGCAGCTTAGACAGGGGCAGAGGCAATGAGCAGTTCTTC. Protein sequence: CASSLDRGRGNEQFF.

The chain combines TRBV6-6 with TRBJ1-5, with D unresolved. The germline CDR1 and CDR2 sequences are MNHNY and SVGAGI (reference sequence). V gave up 6 bases and J gave up 5 bases, with 8 bases separating them. The CDR3 is 12 residues long. DNA of the CDR3: TGTGCCAGCAGCCCGTCCCATCAGCCCCAGCATTTT. Translated, it gives CASSPSHQPQHF.

This clone has just one count. This rearrangement joins TRBV7-2 to TRBJ1-2, with 9 bases aligning to TRBD1. J gave up 4 bases and V 4 bases, and 4 bases lay outside the gene matches. The CDR3 spans 14 residues. Per the germline V gene, CDR1 is SGHTA and CDR2 is FQGNSA. This CDR3 is CASSSKTGGYGYTF. Written as DNA, the CDR3 is TGTGCCAGCAGCTCAAAGACAGGGGGCTATGGCTACACCTTC.

The gene calls are TRBV19 and TRBJ1-5; no reliable D call. The CDR3 is 12 residues long. Trimming removed 5 bases at V and 0 bases at J, with 2 bases between. Germline V gives CDR1 LNHDA, CDR2 SQIVND (reference sequence). The DNA of the CDR3 is TGTGCCAGTAGTCTTAGCAATCAGCCCCAGCATTTT. Protein product: CASSLSNQPQHF.

The J gene is TRBJ1-2, the V gene TRBV11-2; 7 nucleotides align to TRBD1. Per germline, CDR1 SGHAT and CDR2 FQNNGV. Trimming removed 5 bases from V and 4 bases from J; junction bases left unmatched: 4. This CDR3 region has 13 residues. The CDR3: CASSAGQSYGYTF. The CDR3 nucleotides read TGTGCCAGCAGCGCGGGACAGAGCTATGGCTACACCTTC.